Given below is one TCR beta chain in context. This sample was taken from a study of blood T cell repertoires in COVID-19. Study at large: The analysed material was cDNA or gDNA that came from T cells, B-cell-depleted T cells, or PBMCs.

Germline CDR1 MNHEY, CDR2 SVGAGI. V gave up 2 bases and J gave up 7 bases, with 12 bases separating them. This CDR3 contains 14 residues. Original methodology: Amplification of reference gene primers provided the estimated nucleated cell counts. Sequencing used immunoSEQ multiplex PCR; TCRdb keeps in-frame clones, though not all of them. The V and J calls and clone size come from that table; D and trimming were worked out from the DNA. The sample lists some 85,000 clones; around 89% were seen once. This receptor was identified in a man over 45 with acute or convalescent COVID-19. The V and J genes are TRBV6-5 and TRBJ1-5; D uncertain. Sequenced: peripheral blood. The CDR3 nucleotides are TGTGCCAGCAGTTACGCCGGGGTTTCCCAGCCCCAGCATTTT. Its protein is CASSYAGVSQPQHF.